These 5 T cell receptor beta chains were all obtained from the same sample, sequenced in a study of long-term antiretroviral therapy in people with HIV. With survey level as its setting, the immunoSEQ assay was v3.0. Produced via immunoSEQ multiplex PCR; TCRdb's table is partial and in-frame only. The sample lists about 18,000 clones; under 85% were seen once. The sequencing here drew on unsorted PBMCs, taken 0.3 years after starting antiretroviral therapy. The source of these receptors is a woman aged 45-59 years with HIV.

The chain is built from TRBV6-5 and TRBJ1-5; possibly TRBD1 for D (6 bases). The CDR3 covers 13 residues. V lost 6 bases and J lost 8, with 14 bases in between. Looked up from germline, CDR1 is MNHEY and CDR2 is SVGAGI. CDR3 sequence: CASRHRDLEPQHF. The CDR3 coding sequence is TGTGCCAGCAGACACAGGGATCTGGAGCCCCAGCATTTT.

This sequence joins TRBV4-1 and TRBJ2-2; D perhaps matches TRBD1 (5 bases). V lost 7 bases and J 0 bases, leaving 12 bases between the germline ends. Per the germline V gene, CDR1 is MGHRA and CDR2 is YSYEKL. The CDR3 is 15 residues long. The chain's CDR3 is CASKGRGSNTGELFF. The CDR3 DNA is TGCGCCAGCAAGGGAAGGGGATCGAACACCGGGGAGCTGTTTTTT.

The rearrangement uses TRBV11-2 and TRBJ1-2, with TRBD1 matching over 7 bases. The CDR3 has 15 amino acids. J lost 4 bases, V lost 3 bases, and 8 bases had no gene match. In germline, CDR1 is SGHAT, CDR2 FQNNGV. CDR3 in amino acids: CASSFPGTDFYGYTF. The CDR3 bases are TGTGCCAGCAGCTTCCCCGGGACAGACTTCTATGGCTACACCTTC.

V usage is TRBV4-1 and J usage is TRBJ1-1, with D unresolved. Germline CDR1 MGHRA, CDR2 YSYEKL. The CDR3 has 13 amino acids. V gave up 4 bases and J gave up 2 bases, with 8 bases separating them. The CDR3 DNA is TGCGCCAGCAGCCCAATAATAAACACTGAAGCTTTCTTT. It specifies CASSPIINTEAFF.

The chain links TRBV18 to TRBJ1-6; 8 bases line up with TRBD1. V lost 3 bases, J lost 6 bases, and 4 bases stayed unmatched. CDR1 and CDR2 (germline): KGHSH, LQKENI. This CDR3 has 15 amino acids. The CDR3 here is CASSPTGGSNSPLHF. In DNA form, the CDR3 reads TGTGCCAGCTCACCTACAGGGGGATCTAATTCACCCCTCCACTTT.